This T cell receptor beta chain was recovered during a study of blood T cell repertoires in COVID-19. Study-wide background: Sites in the United States, Italy and Spain provided acute and convalescent COVID-19 samples.

Clinical history reported by participants formed the basis on which cohorts were assigned. Shortly before study entry, within 2 weeks, exposed participants had met a COVID-19 case. The table came from immunoSEQ multiplex PCR; TCRdb's copy has only in-frame clones and leaves some out. The table includes a few hundred thousand clones, 80% to 90% detected once. Trimming cost V 5 bases and J 5 bases, with 15 bases left between them. Germline V gene sequence: CDR1 SGHTA, CDR2 FQGNSA. The CDR3 contains 14 residues. The rearrangement uses TRBV7-2 and TRBJ2-5, with a possible D match to TRBD2 (6 bases). The material sequenced was PBMCs or T cells enriched from blood (not recorded which). The TCR was taken from a middle-aged woman who had been exposed to COVID-19. CDR3 amino acids: CASSVTRTGETQYF. The CDR3 DNA reads TGTGCCAGCAGCGTGACTAGGACCGGGGAGACCCAGTACTTC.